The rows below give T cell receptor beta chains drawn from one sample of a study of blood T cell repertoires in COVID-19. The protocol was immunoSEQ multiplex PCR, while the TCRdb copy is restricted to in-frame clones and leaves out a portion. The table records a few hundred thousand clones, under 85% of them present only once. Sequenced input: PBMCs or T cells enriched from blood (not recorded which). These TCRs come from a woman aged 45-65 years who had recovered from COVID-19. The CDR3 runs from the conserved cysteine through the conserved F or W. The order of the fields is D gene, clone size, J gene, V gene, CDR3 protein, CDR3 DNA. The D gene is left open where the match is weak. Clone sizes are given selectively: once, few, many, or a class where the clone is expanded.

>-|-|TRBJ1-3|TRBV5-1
CASSLTGTTGNTIYF
TGCGCCAGCAGCCTTACAGGGACCACTGGAAACACCATATATTTT
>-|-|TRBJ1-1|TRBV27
CASRTTGRTEAFF
TGTGCCAGCAGAACGACAGGCCGCACTGAAGCTTTCTTT
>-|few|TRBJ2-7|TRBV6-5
CASSIRPGNYEQYF
TGTGCCAGCTCTATCCGGCCAGGAAACTACGAGCAGTACTTC
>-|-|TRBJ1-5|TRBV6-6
CASSPGGIGNQPQHF
TGTGCCAGCAGCCCCGGGGGGATAGGCAATCAGCCCCAGCATTTT
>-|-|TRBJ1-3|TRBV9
CASSVEGGSGNTIYF
TGTGCCAGCAGCGTAGAAGGGGGTTCTGGAAACACCATATATTTT
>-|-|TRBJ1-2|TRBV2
CASSPTPSPGNGYTF
TGTGCCAGCAGCCCAACCCCAAGTCCAGGGAACGGCTACACCTTC
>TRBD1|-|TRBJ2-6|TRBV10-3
CAISRDRAVALGANVLTF
TGTGCCATCAGCCGGGACAGGGCGGTAGCTCTGGGGGCCAACGTCCTGACTTTC
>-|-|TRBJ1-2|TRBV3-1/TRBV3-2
CASSQDTGLYGYTF
TGTGCCAGCAGCCAAGATACGGGACTCTATGGCTACACCTTC
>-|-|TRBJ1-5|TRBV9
CASSGGDLRNQPQHF
TGTGCCAGCAGTGGCGGGGATTTGCGGAATCAGCCCCAGCATTTT
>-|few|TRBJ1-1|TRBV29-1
CSVTLTGQYTEAFF
TGCAGCGTTACGCTAACAGGCCAGTACACTGAAGCTTTCTTT
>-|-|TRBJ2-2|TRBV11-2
CASSLDGKTTGELFF
TGTGCCAGCAGCTTAGATGGCAAAACCACCGGGGAGCTGTTTTTT
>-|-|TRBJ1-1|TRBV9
CASSVAPRGTEAFF
TGTGCCAGCAGCGTAGCCCCCAGGGGCACTGAAGCTTTCTTT
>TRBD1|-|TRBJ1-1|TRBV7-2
CASSPSGGTEAFF
TGTGCCAGCAGCCCCTCAGGGGGCACTGAAGCTTTCTTT
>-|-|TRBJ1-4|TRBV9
CASSVGSHNEKLFF
TGTGCCAGCAGTGTGGGCTCCCATAATGAAAAACTGTTTTTT
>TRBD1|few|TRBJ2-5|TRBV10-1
CASTPPGQADQETQYF
TGCGCCAGCACTCCTCCAGGACAGGCGGACCAAGAGACCCAGTACTTC
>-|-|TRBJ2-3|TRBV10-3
CAISGTADTQYF
TGTGCCATCAGTGGGACAGCGGATACGCAGTATTTT
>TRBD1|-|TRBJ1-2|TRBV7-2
CASSLVVTGGRNYGYTF
TGTGCCAGCAGCTTAGTAGTTACAGGGGGCAGAAACTATGGCTACACCTTC
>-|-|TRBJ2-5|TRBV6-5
CASTQLGGGGETQYF
TGTGCCAGCACCCAACTTGGGGGAGGGGGTGAGACCCAGTACTTC
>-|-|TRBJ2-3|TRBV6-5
CASRREIYPSDTQYF
TGTGCCAGCCGTAGGGAGATCTATCCCTCGGATACGCAGTATTTT
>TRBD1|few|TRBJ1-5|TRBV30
CAWSIGTASNQPQHF
TGTGCCTGGAGTATCGGGACAGCTAGCAATCAGCCCCAGCATTTT
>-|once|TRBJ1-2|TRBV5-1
CASSSGGQPNYGYTF
TGCGCCAGCAGCTCGGGCGGACAGCCTAACTATGGCTACACCTTC
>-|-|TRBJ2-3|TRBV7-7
CASSLGGSDTQYF
TGTGCCAGCAGCTTAGGTGGCTCAGATACGCAGTATTTT
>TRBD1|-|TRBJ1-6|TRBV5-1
CASSLDRGNSPLHF
TGCGCCAGCAGCTTGGACAGGGGAAATTCACCCCTCCACTTT
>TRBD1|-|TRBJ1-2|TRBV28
CASRPTGGNGYTF
TGTGCCAGCAGGCCTACAGGGGGCAATGGCTACACCTTC
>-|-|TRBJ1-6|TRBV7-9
CASSPSGHLPPLHF
TGTGCCAGCAGCCCAAGTGGGCATCTACCACCCCTCCACTTT
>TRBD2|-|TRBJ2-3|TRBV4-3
CASSQTPGTSGTPSTDTQYF
TGCGCCAGCAGCCAAACCCCCGGGACTAGCGGGACCCCTAGCACAGATACGCAGTATTTT
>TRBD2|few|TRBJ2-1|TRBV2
CASRRLAGTNNEQFF
TGTGCCAGCAGGAGACTAGCGGGGACGAACAATGAGCAGTTCTTC
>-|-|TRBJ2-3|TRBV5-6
CASSLTGTTDTQYF
TGTGCCAGCAGCTTGACAGGGACCACAGATACGCAGTATTTT
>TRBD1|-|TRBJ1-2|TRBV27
CASSSGQGATNYGYTF
TGTGCCAGCAGTTCGGGACAGGGGGCAACAAACTATGGCTACACCTTC